Below are 17 T cell receptor beta chains sequenced from a single sample in a study of T cell responses to AZD1222 COVID-19 vaccine. Generated by immunoSEQ multiplex PCR, the TCRdb table keeps only in-frame clones and is missing some. The sample includes 13,000 to 15,000 clones, under 90% of them seen just once. The input for sequencing was peripheral blood, taken 28 days after the second AZD1222 dose. The receptors shown here come from an adult who received the AZD1222 COVID-19 vaccine.

This clone was detected only a few times. The V call is TRBV2, the J call TRBJ1-4, with D unclear. CDR1 and CDR2 from the germline V gene are SNHLY and FYNNEI. Trimming stripped 3 bases from V and 5 bases from J, with 10 bases between. This CDR3 comprises 14 residues. The CDR3 DNA follows: TGTGCCAGCAGTGACAGCACGGAAAATGAAAAACTGTTTTTT. It codes for CASSDSTENEKLFF.

The chain links TRBV3-1 (or the pseudogene TRBV3-2) to TRBJ1-1, with D perhaps matching TRBD1 (5 bases). The CDR3 spans 12 residues. Looked up from germline, CDR1 is LGHDT and CDR2 is YNNKEL (reference sequence). V lost 4 bases and J 10 bases, leaving 13 bases between the germline ends. The CDR3 loop is CASSLGGRGAFF. CDR3 nucleotide sequence: TGTGCCAGCAGCCTGGGGGGGAGGGGAGCTTTCTTT.

This sequence joins TRBV5-1 and TRBJ2-2, with D possibly matching TRBD1 (6 bases). This CDR3 has 13 residues. Germline assignment: CDR1 SGHRS and CDR2 YFSETQ. Between the trimmed V and J ends, which lost 7 bases and 1 base, there was a span of 8 bases. The CDR3 DNA reads TGCGCCAGCGGGGGCCAGAACACCGGGGAGCTGTTTTTT. It is translated as CASGGQNTGELFF.

A remark on this clone: Sequence at one end of the junction differs from germline and may be a read error. The chain has TRBV7-2 and TRBJ2-2; D gene ambiguous. The CDR3 loop spans 11 amino acids. Per germline, CDR1 SGHTA and CDR2 FQGNSA. The chain's CDR3 is CASSFTRELFF. CDR3 nucleotide sequence: TGTGCCAGCAGCTTCACCCGGGAGCTGTTTTTT.

The gene calls are TRBV5-1 and TRBJ2-5; D is possibly TRBD2 (5 bases). CDR1 is SGHRS and CDR2 is YFSETQ in the germline V gene. The CDR3 length is 12 residues. Trimming pared 10 bases from V and 7 bases from J, leaving 17 bases between. This chain's CDR3 is CAATRRIATQYF. The CDR3 coding sequence is TGCGCCGCCACTCGGAGGATCGCGACCCAGTACTTC.

By sample fraction, this clone is large. The chain combines TRBV5-1 with TRBJ2-3; 7 positions agree with TRBD2. V lost 5 bases to trimming and J lost 0 bases; unmatched junction nucleotides: 15. CDR3 size: 18 residues. In germline, CDR1 is SGHRS, CDR2 YFSETQ. For the CDR3, the DNA is TGCGCCAGCAGTCCCTGGGGATTAGCGGGTCTTAGCACAGATACGCAGTATTTT. It codes for CASSPWGLAGLSTDTQYF.

The rearrangement joins TRBV6-5 to TRBJ1-5; unclear D gene. This CDR3 comprises 15 residues. Germline lookup yields CDR1 MNHEY and CDR2 SVGAGI. Trimming took off 6 bases at V and 0 bases at J, with 12 bases between the two ends. CDR3 coding DNA: TGTGCCAGCAGAGTAGACATTCATAGCAATCAGCCCCAGCATTTT. Translating gives CASRVDIHSNQPQHF.

The rearrangement links TRBV10-3 to TRBJ2-7; 8 bases align to TRBD2. Germline V gene data show CDR1 as ENHRY and CDR2 as SYGVKD. CDR3 length: 13 residues. V shed 1 base and J 6 bases; nucleotides not matched to a gene: 2. CDR3 nucleotides: TGTGCCATCAGTGAGTTAGCGGGGAGCGAGCAGTACTTC. Translating gives CAISELAGSEQYF.

The rearrangement links TRBV7-2 to TRBJ2-7; 7 bases align to TRBD2. After removal of 7 bases from V and 4 bases from J, the junction contained 13 bases not matched to a gene. The CDR3 covers 15 residues. CDR1 is SGHTA, CDR2 FQGNSA, per germline. CDR3 DNA sequence: TGTGCCAGCACAATAGCGGGTCAGACGGGTTACGAGCAGTACTTC. This codes for CASTIAGQTGYEQYF.

This clone was observed once. This rearrangement joins TRBV28 to TRBJ2-2; D is perhaps TRBD1 (5 bases). CDR3 length equals 13 residues. Trimming removed 5 bases at V and 4 bases at J, with 8 bases between. Germline V gene data show CDR1 as MDHEN and CDR2 as SYDVKM. The CDR3 DNA follows: TGTGCCAGCAGTAGGACACCCACCGGGGAGCTGTTTTTT. This codes for CASSRTPTGELFF.

The chain is built from TRBV7-2 and TRBJ2-3; D not certain. Germline CDR1 is SGHTA and CDR2 is FQGNSA. V was shortened by 0 bases and J by 3 bases, with 10 bases between the two germline ends. This CDR3 is built from 15 residues. The CDR3 loop reads CASSLAARMTDTQYF. CDR3 DNA sequence: TGTGCCAGCAGCTTAGCGGCCAGGATGACAGATACGCAGTATTTT.

The chain combines TRBV6-1 with TRBJ1-5; D is possibly TRBD1 (5 bases). Germline V gene sequence: CDR1 MNHNS, CDR2 SASEGT. The CDR3 length is 20 residues. With 3 bases removed from V and 6 bases from J, the gap between germline ends came to 30 bases. This chain's CDR3 is CASSDLDIGSPGISVQPQHF. Written as DNA, the CDR3 is TGTGCCAGCAGTGACCTCGATATCGGGTCCCCAGGGATTAGCGTTCAGCCCCAGCATTTT.

J is TRBJ2-7 and V is TRBV18, with D unresolved. Germline V gives CDR1 KGHSH, CDR2 LQKENI. CDR3 length: 12 residues. V lost 1 base and J lost 5, with 6 bases in between. CDR3 sequence: CASSPQRNEQYF. As DNA, the CDR3 is TGTGCCAGCTCACCACAGAGAAACGAGCAGTACTTC.

The chain recombines TRBV5-8 with TRBJ1-4, with D maybe TRBD1 (5 bases). CDR1 SGHTS and CDR2 YDEGEE come from the germline V gene. This CDR3 is built from 13 residues. Trimming pared 6 bases from V and 6 bases from J, leaving 12 bases between. The CDR3 bases are TGTGCCAGCACTGGGGGACTTTATGAAAAACTGTTTTTT. Its translation is CASTGGLYEKLFF.

The chain is built from TRBV5-8 and TRBJ1-1; D gene unclear. V was shortened by 4 bases and J by 4 bases, with 8 bases between the two germline ends. The CDR3 has 12 amino acids. The germline V gene has CDR1 SGHTS and CDR2 YDEGEE. The CDR3 nucleotides are TGTGCCAGCAGCCCCCAGACCACTGAAGCTTTCTTT. Protein: CASSPQTTEAFF. The complete variable domain, with remaining parts taken from reference TRBV5-8 and TRBJ1-1, reads EAGVTQSPTHLIKTRGQQATLRCSPISGHTSVYWYQQALGLGLQFLLWYDEGEERNRGNFPPRFSGRQFPNYSSELNVNALELEDSALYLCASSPQTTEAFFGQGTRLTVV.

The chain carries TRBV28 and TRBJ2-7; 13 bases match TRBD2. The CDR3 loop spans 17 amino acids. Germline lookup yields CDR1 MDHEN and CDR2 SYDVKM. The V gene end was trimmed by 6 bases and the J gene end by 3 bases; junction bases not matched to a gene: 11. CDR3 DNA: TGTGCCAGCAGCCTACCCGTCGGGACTAGCGGGAACTACGAGCAGTACTTC. It is translated as CASSLPVGTSGNYEQYF.

The CDR3, as DNA: TGTGCCAGCAGCCAACCACAGGGGGCCGTACGGTATGGCTACACCTTC. It is translated as CASSQPQGAVRYGYTF. The rearrangement uses TRBV3-1 (or the pseudogene TRBV3-2) and TRBJ1-2; 9 nucleotides agree with TRBD1. The germline V gene encodes CDR1 LGHDT and CDR2 YNNKEL (reference sequence). Trimming at V came to 2 bases and at J to 5 bases, leaving 9 bases not matched to a gene. The CDR3 runs 16 residues.